The clone carrying this T cell receptor beta chain has ten or more counts. The antigen is not known. This sample is part of a study of Graves' ophthalmopathy and Graves' hyperthyroidism. V shed 5 bases and J shed 7 bases, with 8 bases lying between them. The CDR3 runs 11 residues. Findings and caveats of the study: Classification of ophthalmopathy versus stable hyperthyroidism by a 13-signature model yielded roughly 86% sensitivity and about 83% specificity. Among expanded thyroid clonotypes above 0.001 frequency, most also occurred in blood.

Scientists amplified the TCR beta CDR3 regions from RNA transcripts. The workflow started with a first-round RT-PCR run with HTBI primers and then moved on to a second-round multiplex PCR. MiXCR, applied by TCRdb to the multiplex PCR reads, yields one record per CDR3 protein. The sample lists just over 400,000 distinct CDR3 sequences, around 21% occurring once. The sequence came from a woman younger than 30 with stable Graves' hyperthyroidism. The chain is built from TRBV12-3 or TRBV12-4 and TRBJ1-2, with D possibly being TRBD1 (6 bases). The sequenced sample was peripheral blood. Written as DNA, the CDR3 is TGTGCCAGCAGTGAAGGGGGTGGCTACACCTTC. Encoded protein: CASSEGGGYTF.